These 30 T cell receptor beta chains share one sample of origin, sequenced in a study of molecular identifiers for immune sequencing clone quantification. TCRdb reprocessed the PCR reads with MiXCR, giving one entry per CDR3 protein. The sample lists under 600,000 distinct CDR3 sequences; about a fifth were seen once. Sequences were obtained from naive CD8+ T cells from blood, with Jurkat cell RNA spiked in. Subset reported: FACS-sorted CD8+CD4-CCR7+CD45RA+ naive T cells. The origin of the receptors is a human donor in good health. Some libraries in this study had Jurkat cell RNA spiked in.

This clonotype was observed at least ten times. The chain carries TRBV28 and TRBJ1-6, with D uncertain. V lost 5 bases to trimming and J lost 3 bases, with 11 bases between them. The CDR3 loop spans 15 amino acids. Germline lookup yields CDR1 MDHEN and CDR2 SYDVKM. The CDR3 loop is CASSRDWSYNSPLHF. Written as DNA, the CDR3 is TGTGCCAGCAGTAGAGACTGGAGCTATAATTCACCCCTCCACTTT.

This clonotype has a count of ten or more. The gene calls are TRBV3-1 and TRBJ2-3; D is perhaps TRBD1 (6 bases). Germline V gives CDR1 LGHDT, CDR2 YNNKEL (reference sequence). V was shortened by 5 bases and J by 9 bases, with 21 bases between the two germline ends. This CDR3 is 15 amino acids long. CDR3 sequence reads: CASSYSPGTLNTQYF. CDR3 DNA: TGTGCCAGCAGCTACAGTCCCGGGACATTAAACACGCAGTATTTT.

This clonotype was picked up many times. This chain joins TRBV12-3 or TRBV12-4 and TRBJ2-3, with 9 bases lining up with TRBD1. V shed 2 bases and J 4 bases; nucleotides not matched to a gene: 4. This CDR3 has 15 amino acids. The DNA for the CDR3 is TGTGCCAGCAGTTTACCCGGGACAGGGTCAGATACGCAGTATTTT. Translation: CASSLPGTGSDTQYF.

At least ten counts were recorded for this clonotype. The chain carries TRBV7-9 and TRBJ2-2; D not certain. This CDR3 region has 16 residues. V lost 1 base to trimming and J lost 0 bases, with 9 bases between them. Germline loops: CDR1 SEHNR, CDR2 FQNEAQ (reference sequence). CDR3 region: CASSLENGANTGELFF. For the CDR3, the DNA is TGTGCCAGCAGCTTAGAAAATGGGGCGAACACCGGGGAGCTGTTTTTT. Complete variable domain (other parts from reference TRBV7-9 and TRBJ2-2): DTGVSQNPRHKITKRGQNVTFRCDPISEHNRLYWYRQTLGQGPEFLTYFQNEAQLEKSRLLSDRFSAERPKGSFSTLEIQRTEQGDSAMYLCASSLENGANTGELFFGEGSRLTVL.

V is TRBV27 and J is TRBJ1-1, with D unresolved. Germline loops: CDR1 MNHEY, CDR2 SMNVEV (reference sequence). The ends were cut back, 10 bases at V and 1 base at J, with 13 bases in the middle. The CDR3 is 13 residues long. Here the CDR3 DNA reads TGTGCCACCCGGTGGGCGGCGAACACTGAAGCTTTCTTT. This encodes CATRWAANTEAFF.

This clonotype has more than one count but fewer than ten. The CDR3 nucleotides read TGTGCCAGCAGCTTCTCGGGCTGGGGCACCGGGGAGCTGTTTTTT. Amino acid sequence: CASSFSGWGTGELFF. The rearrangement links TRBV7-9 to TRBJ2-2; D uncertain. The CDR3 sequence is 15 residues long. V shed 3 bases and J shed 4 bases, with 12 bases lying between them. Germline V CDR1 and CDR2: SEHNR, FQNEAQ (reference sequence). Together with reference TRBV7-9 and TRBJ2-2, the CDR3 gives the full variable domain: DTGVSQNPRHKITKRGQNVTFRCDPISEHNRLYWYRQTLGQGPEFLTYFQNEAQLEKSRLLSDRFSAERPKGSFSTLEIQRTEQGDSAMYLCASSFSGWGTGELFFGEGSRLTVL.

J is TRBJ1-5 and V is TRBV7-9, with unresolved D. Germline V gives CDR1 SEHNR, CDR2 FQNEAQ (reference sequence). The CDR3 totals 14 residues. The V end was cut by 5 bases, the J end by 0 bases, with 8 bases between. The DNA for the CDR3 is TGTGCCAGCAGCCCCGTCAATAGCAATCAGCCCCAGCATTTT. Protein product: CASSPVNSNQPQHF.

For this clonotype: This may stem from a read error, because a much larger clone lies one nucleotide away. The chain links TRBV4-1 to TRBJ2-5; D is uncertain. Per germline, CDR1 MGHRA and CDR2 YSYEKL. Trimming took off 3 bases at V and 5 bases at J, with 7 bases between the two ends. The length of the CDR3 is 12 residues. Here the CDR3 reads CASSQLSETQYF. Written as DNA, the CDR3 is TGCGCCAGCAGCCAGCTCAGCGAGACCCAGTACTTC.

This clonotype was seen more than once but under ten times. The gene calls are TRBV5-1 and TRBJ2-7; 7 positions match TRBD2. The germline V gene has CDR1 SGHRS and CDR2 YFSETQ. The CDR3 has 13 amino acids. V gave up 2 bases and J gave up 5 bases; unmatched junction bases: 4. CDR3 residues: CASSFGGFDEQYF. Here the CDR3 DNA reads TGCGCCAGCAGCTTCGGGGGGTTCGACGAGCAGTACTTC. Looking up the rest from reference TRBV5-1 and TRBJ2-7 gives the full variable domain: KAGVTQTPRYLIKTRGQQVTLSCSPISGHRSVSWYQQTPGQGLQFLFEYFSETQRNKGNFPGRFSGRQFSNSRSEMNVSTLELGDSALYLCASSFGGFDEQYFGPGTRLTVT.

This clonotype was counted once. A read error may be the cause here, since a much bigger clone is one base away. V and J are TRBV6-5 and TRBJ2-7; 7 bases agree with TRBD1. Germline V CDR1 and CDR2: MNHEY, SVGAGI. The CDR3 contains 14 residues. V lost 4 bases, J lost 5 bases, and 8 bases stayed unmatched. The CDR3 sequence is CASSFRDRGHEQYF. In nucleotides, the CDR3 is TGTGCCAGCAGTTTCCGGGACAGAGGCCACGAGCAGTACTTC.

This clonotype was picked up many times. The V call is TRBV4-3, the J call TRBJ2-1, with 9 nucleotides matching TRBD2. The germline CDR1 and CDR2 sequences are LGHNA and YSLEER. The junction had 6 bases not matched to a gene; V was cut back by 0 bases and J by 6 bases. The CDR3 is made up of 16 amino acids. CDR3 loop: CASSQDALAGTNEQFF. The CDR3 region has the DNA TGCGCCAGCAGCCAAGACGCTCTAGCGGGGACCAATGAGCAGTTCTTC.

There are a few counts of this clonotype. The chain combines TRBV28 with TRBJ2-7; no firm D call. CDR3 length equals 15 residues. V lost 3 bases and J 0 bases, leaving 12 bases between the germline ends. Germline values: CDR1 MDHEN, CDR2 SYDVKM. The CDR3 loop is CASSFMAAASYEQYF. CDR3 coding DNA: TGTGCCAGCAGTTTTATGGCGGCGGCCTCCTACGAGCAGTACTTC.

V and J are TRBV30 and TRBJ2-3; 7 bases line up with TRBD1. The V gene's germline CDR1 is GTSNPN and CDR2 SVGIG (reference sequence). After removal of 3 bases from V and 2 bases from J, the junction contained 5 bases not matched to a gene. The CDR3 has 14 amino acids. The CDR3 loop is CAWSATGNTDTQYF. As DNA, the CDR3 is TGTGCCTGGAGCGCGACAGGGAACACAGATACGCAGTATTTT.

This chain connects TRBV12-3 or TRBV12-4 to TRBJ1-1; 10 bases match TRBD1. This CDR3 region has 14 residues. V lost 5 bases to trimming and J lost 3 bases; unmatched junction nucleotides: 3. CDR3 coding DNA: TGTGCCAGCAGTACGACAGGGGGCGACACTGAAGCTTTCTTT. Translated, it gives CASSTTGGDTEAFF.

This clonotype came up a few times. The chain links TRBV9 to TRBJ2-5, with TRBD2 matching 12 bases. CDR3 length: 16 amino acids. Germline lookup yields CDR1 SGDLS and CDR2 YYNGEE. Losses at the gene ends were 1 base for V and 5 bases for J; bases not matched to a gene: 6. CDR3 residues: CASSVNLAGGLETQYF. The CDR3 region has the DNA TGTGCCAGCAGCGTAAACCTAGCGGGGGGGCTGGAGACCCAGTACTTC.

This clonotype was detected a few times. Sequence at one end of the junction differs from germline and may be a read error. This rearrangement joins TRBV11-2 to TRBJ2-7; 11 bases are shared with TRBD2. Germline-derived CDR1 and CDR2 are SGHAT and FQNNGV. The CDR3 has 14 amino acids. The CDR3 DNA reads TGTGCCAGCAGCCCCACTCCCTCTAGCGGGGGGCCCGACTTC. This translates into CASSPTPSSGGPDF.

Turning to this clonotype: This could be a read error, since a much larger clone is one nucleotide away. The chain couples TRBV27 to TRBJ1-6; 10 positions agree with TRBD1. CDR3 length: 16 amino acids. V lost 5 bases and J lost 0; bases outside the gene matches: 1. Germline V lookup: CDR1 MNHEY, CDR2 SMNVEV (reference sequence). The CDR3 is CASSRTGGSYNSPLHF. The CDR3 DNA reads TGTGCCAGCAGTAGGACAGGGGGCTCCTATAATTCACCCCTCCACTTT.

This sequence joins TRBV20-1 and TRBJ2-5, with 7 bases fitting TRBD2. CDR3 size: 16 residues. The V gene's germline CDR1 is DFQATT and CDR2 SNEGSKA (reference sequence). Trimming at V came to 3 bases and at J to 0 bases, leaving 10 bases not matched to a gene. The CDR3 spells CSASYLLAMYQETQYF. For the CDR3, the DNA is TGCAGTGCTAGCTACCTACTAGCGATGTACCAAGAGACCCAGTACTTC.

The chain employs TRBV9 and TRBJ1-1; no reliable D call. Trimming took off 0 bases at V and 5 bases at J, with 11 bases between the two ends. This CDR3 contains 14 residues. The germline gives CDR1 SGDLS, CDR2 YYNGEE. The CDR3 sequence is CASSVAYGGTEAFF. The CDR3 nucleotides read TGTGCCAGCAGCGTAGCTTATGGTGGGACTGAAGCTTTCTTT.

This clonotype was seen ten or more times. This chain connects TRBV6-5 to TRBJ1-1; D gene uncertain. CDR3 length: 14 amino acids. Trimming took off 0 bases at V and 10 bases at J, with 15 bases between the two ends. CDR1 and CDR2 from the germline V gene are MNHEY and SVGAGI. The CDR3 DNA reads TGTGCCAGCAGTTACTCCCCAACTTGGATAGGAGCTTTCTTT. This codes for CASSYSPTWIGAFF.

Points on this clonotype: One end of the junction varies from germline; a read error may be responsible. The V call is TRBV7-6, the J call TRBJ1-1; D remains unclear. This CDR3 has 13 residues. Germline CDR1 SGHVS, CDR2 FNYEAQ. This CDR3 reads CASSYYQNAEAFF. The CDR3 DNA is TGTGCCAGCAGCTACTATCAGAACGCTGAAGCTTTCTTT.

In its sample, this clonotype was seen many times. This chain connects TRBV20-1 to TRBJ2-7; unclear D gene. The germline V gene has CDR1 DFQATT and CDR2 SNEGSKA (reference sequence). The CDR3 has 14 amino acids. V lost 4 bases to trimming and J lost 2 bases, with 15 bases between them. CDR3 amino acids: CSAKSAGVTYEQYF. In DNA, the CDR3 is TGCAGTGCTAAAAGTGCAGGAGTTACCTACGAGCAGTACTTC.

V gene TRBV27 combines with J gene TRBJ1-1, with D unclear. V lost 5 bases, J lost 4 bases, and 14 bases lay in between. Germline CDR1 MNHEY, CDR2 SMNVEV (reference sequence). The CDR3 has 14 residues. The CDR3 loop is CASSPSVLGTEAFF. The CDR3 DNA reads TGTGCCAGCAGTCCCTCGGTTTTGGGCACTGAAGCTTTCTTT.

This clonotype was detected only a few times. The genes are TRBV12-3 or TRBV12-4 and TRBJ1-1; TRBD1 might be the D (5 bases). Trimming took off 7 bases at V and 0 bases at J, with 12 bases between the two ends. CDR3 length: 14 amino acids. This CDR3 reads CASILEGLNTEAFF. CDR3 coding DNA: TGTGCCAGCATCCTTGAGGGGCTGAACACTGAAGCTTTCTTT.

This clonotype turned up a few times. The rearrangement joins TRBV5-1 to TRBJ2-7; D uncertain. The germline V gene has CDR1 SGHRS and CDR2 YFSETQ. The V end was cut by 0 bases, the J end by 5 bases, with 15 bases between. This CDR3 has 15 residues. For the CDR3, the DNA is TGCGCCAGCAGCTTGGGCGGCGTAGGTGGGGACGAGCAGTACTTC. It encodes CASSLGGVGGDEQYF. The full variable domain, in which reference TRBV5-1 and TRBJ2-7 provide the parts outside the CDR3, is KAGVTQTPRYLIKTRGQQVTLSCSPISGHRSVSWYQQTPGQGLQFLFEYFSETQRNKGNFPGRFSGRQFSNSRSEMNVSTLELGDSALYLCASSLGGVGGDEQYFGPGTRLTVT.

This clonotype has a single count. The chain has TRBV30 and TRBJ2-7; 8 nucleotides line up with TRBD2. The J segment lost 0 bases and the V segment lost 2 bases, leaving 6 bases of the junction unmatched. The CDR3 is 15 residues long. Germline lookup yields CDR1 GTSNPN and CDR2 SVGIG (reference sequence). The DNA of the CDR3 is TGTGCCTGGAGTCCTCCCGGACTAGCCTCCTACGAGCAGTACTTC. Translating it yields CAWSPPGLASYEQYF.

This clonotype was seen a few times. The chain is built from TRBV7-3 and TRBJ2-7, with D tentatively TRBD1 (6 bases). V dropped 2 bases and J dropped 6 bases, with 14 bases sitting between them. Per germline, CDR1 SGHTA and CDR2 FQGTGA. The CDR3 is 14 amino acids. CDR3 sequence (DNA): TGTGCCAGCAGCTTATCAATGACAGGATCCGAGCAGTACTTC. Translating it yields CASSLSMTGSEQYF.

This clonotype turned up a few times. This chain uses TRBV20-1 with TRBJ2-1; D remains unclear. CDR1 and CDR2 from the germline V gene are DFQATT and SNEGSKA (reference sequence). Trimming left V 5 bases short and J 6 bases short, with 11 bases between. The CDR3 runs to 12 residues. This chain's CDR3 is CSAPRYTNEQFF. DNA for the CDR3: TGCAGTGCTCCACGGTATACCAATGAGCAGTTCTTC.

This clonotype was seen a handful of times. This rearrangement joins TRBV11-3 to TRBJ2-1; D might be TRBD2 (5 bases). This CDR3 spans 16 amino acids. Germline CDR1 and CDR2: SGHNT and YENEEA. Trimming pared 1 base from V and 0 bases from J, leaving 10 bases between. This chain's CDR3 is CASSLAGSSSYNEQFF. In DNA, the CDR3 is TGTGCCAGCAGCTTAGCGGGATCAAGCTCCTACAATGAGCAGTTCTTC.

The CDR3 is CASRAGRGRRMESTGELFF. For the CDR3, the DNA is TGCGCCAGTAGAGCAGGAAGGGGGCGCAGGATGGAGAGCACCGGGGAGCTGTTTTTT. V is TRBV23-1 and J is TRBJ2-2; the match to TRBD1 covers 7 bases. TRBV23-1 is designated an ORF whose function remains uncertain. The CDR3 runs 19 residues. V was pared by 9 bases and J by 4 bases, with 23 bases of the junction left unmatched.